What follows is one T cell receptor beta chain and its context. This likely stems from a read error, as it lies one base from a far larger clone. The data stem from a study of low-dose radiotherapy and immunotherapy resistance in tumors. Study-level information: For Cohort 1, fractions of 0.5 Gy were given every 2 weeks, reaching 6.5 Gy overall. Daily intake of oral aspirin 300 mg by patients lasted four cycles and began on cycle 1 day 1.

CDR3 length: 14 residues. From germline, CDR1 is SQVTM and CDR2 ANQGSEA. Alpha- and beta-chain coverage of first-strand cDNA came from TRAV- and TRBV-specific primers. The TCRs were subjected to amplification over 20 PCR cycles employing a constant-region primer in conjunction with a V-primer adapter. TCRdb re-derived calls from the reads in MiXCR, one entry per CDR3 protein. The sample lists 80,000 to 95,000 distinct CDR3 sequences, under 9.5% occurring once. Time point noted: before trial treatment. Treatment of the donors consisted of nivolumab and ipilimumab (plus aspirin, low-dose cyclophosphamide and low-dose radiotherapy). Advanced solid tumors lacking tumor-infiltrating lymphocytes characterized eligible patients.

This receptor was obtained from a male donor with prostate cancer. Here the sequenced sample was PBMCs, taken before treatment. The chain combines TRBV29-1 with TRBJ2-7, with TRBD2 matching 7 bases. CDR3 nucleotide sequence: TGCAGCGGTGAAGCGGGGAGTGGGTCCAATGAGCAGTACTTC. Amino acids: CSGEAGSGSNEQYF.